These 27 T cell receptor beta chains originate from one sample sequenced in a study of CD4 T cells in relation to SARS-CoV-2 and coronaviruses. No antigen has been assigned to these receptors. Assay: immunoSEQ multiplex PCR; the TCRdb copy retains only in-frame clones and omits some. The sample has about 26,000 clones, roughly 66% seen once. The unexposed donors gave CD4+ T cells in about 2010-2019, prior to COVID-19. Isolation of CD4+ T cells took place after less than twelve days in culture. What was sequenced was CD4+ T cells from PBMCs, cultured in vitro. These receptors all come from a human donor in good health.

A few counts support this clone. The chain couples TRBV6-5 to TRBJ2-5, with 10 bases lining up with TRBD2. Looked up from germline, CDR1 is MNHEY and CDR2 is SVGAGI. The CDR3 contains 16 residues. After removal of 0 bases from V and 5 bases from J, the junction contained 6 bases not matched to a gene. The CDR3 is CASSYSPSGSEETQYF. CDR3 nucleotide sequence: TGTGCCAGCAGTTACTCGCCTAGCGGGAGTGAGGAGACCCAGTACTTC.

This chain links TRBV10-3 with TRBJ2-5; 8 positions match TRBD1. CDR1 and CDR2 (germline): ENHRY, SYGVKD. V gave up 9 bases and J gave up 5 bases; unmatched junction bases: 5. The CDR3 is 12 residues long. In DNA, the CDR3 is TGTGCCATAGGACAGGGTGGGGAGACCCAGTACTTC. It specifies CAIGQGGETQYF.

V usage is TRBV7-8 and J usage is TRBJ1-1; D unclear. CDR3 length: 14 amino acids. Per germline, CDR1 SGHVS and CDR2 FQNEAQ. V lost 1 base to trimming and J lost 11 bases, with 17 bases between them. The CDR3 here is CASSLGPKYGGAFF. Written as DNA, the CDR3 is TGTGCCAGCAGCTTAGGACCGAAATACGGAGGGGCTTTCTTT.

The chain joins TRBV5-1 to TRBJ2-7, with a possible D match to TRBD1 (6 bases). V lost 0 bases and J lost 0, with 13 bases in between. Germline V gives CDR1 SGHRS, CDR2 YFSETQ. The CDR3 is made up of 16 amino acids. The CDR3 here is CASSLDGQLHSYEQYF. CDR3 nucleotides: TGCGCCAGCAGCTTGGACGGACAGTTACACTCCTACGAGCAGTACTTC.

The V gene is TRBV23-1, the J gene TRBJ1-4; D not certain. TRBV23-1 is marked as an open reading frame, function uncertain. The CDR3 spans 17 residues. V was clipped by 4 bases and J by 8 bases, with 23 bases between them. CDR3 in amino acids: CASSRRGSPGRDEKLFF. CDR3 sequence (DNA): TGCGCCAGCAGTCGTAGAGGCAGCCCCGGTCGAGACGAAAAACTGTTTTTT.

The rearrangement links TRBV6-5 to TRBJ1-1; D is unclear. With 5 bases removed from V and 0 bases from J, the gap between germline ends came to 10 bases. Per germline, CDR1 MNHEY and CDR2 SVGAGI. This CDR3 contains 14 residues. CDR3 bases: TGTGCCAGCAGTAAAAATATTATGAACACTGAAGCTTTCTTT. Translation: CASSKNIMNTEAFF.

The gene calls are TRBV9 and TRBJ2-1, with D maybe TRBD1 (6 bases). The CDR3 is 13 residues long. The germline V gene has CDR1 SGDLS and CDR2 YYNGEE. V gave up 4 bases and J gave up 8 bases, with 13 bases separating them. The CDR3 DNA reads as TGTGCCAGCAGCAGGTCACAGGGCTATGAGCAGTTCTTC. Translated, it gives CASSRSQGYEQFF.

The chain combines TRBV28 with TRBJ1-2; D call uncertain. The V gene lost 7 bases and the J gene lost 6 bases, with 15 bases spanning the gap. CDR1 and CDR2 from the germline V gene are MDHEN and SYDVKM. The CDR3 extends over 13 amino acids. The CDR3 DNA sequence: TGTGCCAGCACCGTGGGTTCCAATGATGGCTACACCTTC. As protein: CASTVGSNDGYTF.

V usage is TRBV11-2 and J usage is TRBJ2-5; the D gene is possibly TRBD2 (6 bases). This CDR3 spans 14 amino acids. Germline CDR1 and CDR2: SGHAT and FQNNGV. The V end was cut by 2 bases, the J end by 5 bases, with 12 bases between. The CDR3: CASSLLSGEETQYF. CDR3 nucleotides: TGTGCCAGCAGCTTATTGTCGGGGGAGGAGACCCAGTACTTC.

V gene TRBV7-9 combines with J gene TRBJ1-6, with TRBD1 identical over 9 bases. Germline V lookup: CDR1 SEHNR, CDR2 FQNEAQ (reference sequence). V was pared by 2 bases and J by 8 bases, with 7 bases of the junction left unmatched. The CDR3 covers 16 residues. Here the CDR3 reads CASSLFLGQGYSPLHF. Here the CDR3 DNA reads TGTGCCAGCAGCTTATTCCTCGGACAGGGGTATTCACCCCTCCACTTT.

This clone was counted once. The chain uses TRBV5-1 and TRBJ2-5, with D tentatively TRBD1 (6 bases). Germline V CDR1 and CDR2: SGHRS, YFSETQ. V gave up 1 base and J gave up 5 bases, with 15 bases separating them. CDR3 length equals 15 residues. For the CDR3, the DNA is TGCGCCAGCAGCTTGAACACCCCTCAGGGGGAGACCCAGTACTTC. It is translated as CASSLNTPQGETQYF.

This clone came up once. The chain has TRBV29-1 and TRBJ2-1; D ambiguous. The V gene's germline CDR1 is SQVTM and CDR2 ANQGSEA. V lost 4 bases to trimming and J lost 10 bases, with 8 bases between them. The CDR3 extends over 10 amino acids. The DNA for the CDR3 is TGCAGCGTTGGAACGACCGAGCAGTTCTTC. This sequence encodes CSVGTTEQFF.

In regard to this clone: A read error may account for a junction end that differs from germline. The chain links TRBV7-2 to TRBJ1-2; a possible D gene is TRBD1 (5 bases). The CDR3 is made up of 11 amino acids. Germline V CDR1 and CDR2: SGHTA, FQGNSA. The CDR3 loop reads CASSLEGPQYF. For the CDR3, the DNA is TGTGCCAGCAGCTTAGAGGGGCCTCAATACTTC.

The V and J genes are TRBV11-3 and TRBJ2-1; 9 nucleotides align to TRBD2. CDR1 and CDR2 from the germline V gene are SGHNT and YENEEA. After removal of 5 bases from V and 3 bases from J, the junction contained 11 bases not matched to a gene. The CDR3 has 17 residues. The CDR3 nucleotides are TGTGCCAGCAGCGAAGGACGGCGACTAGCGGTCTACAATGAGCAGTTCTTC. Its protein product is CASSEGRRLAVYNEQFF.

DNA of the CDR3: TGTGCCAGCAGTGAGGTCGGGGATTCTGGCTACACCTTC. This gives the protein CASSEVGDSGYTF. The chain couples TRBV2 to TRBJ1-2; D unresolved. V was cut by 3 bases and J by 7 bases, with 12 bases left in between. Germline-derived CDR1 and CDR2 are SNHLY and FYNNEI. The CDR3 sequence is 13 residues long.

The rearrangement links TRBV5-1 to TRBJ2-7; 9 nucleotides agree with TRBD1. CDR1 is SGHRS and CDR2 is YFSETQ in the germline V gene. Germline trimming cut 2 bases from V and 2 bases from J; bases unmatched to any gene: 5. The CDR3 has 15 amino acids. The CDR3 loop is CASSFGTGRPYEQYF. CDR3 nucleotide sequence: TGCGCCAGCAGCTTCGGGACAGGGAGGCCCTACGAGCAGTACTTC.

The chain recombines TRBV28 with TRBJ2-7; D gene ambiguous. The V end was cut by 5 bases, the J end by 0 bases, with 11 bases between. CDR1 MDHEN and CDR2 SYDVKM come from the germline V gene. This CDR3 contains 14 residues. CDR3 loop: CASSPPGDSYEQYF. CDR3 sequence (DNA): TGTGCCAGCAGTCCCCCTGGGGACTCCTACGAGCAGTACTTC.

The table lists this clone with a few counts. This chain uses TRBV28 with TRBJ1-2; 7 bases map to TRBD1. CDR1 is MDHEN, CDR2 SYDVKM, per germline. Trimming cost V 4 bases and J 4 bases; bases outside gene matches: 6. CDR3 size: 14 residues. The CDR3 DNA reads TGTGCCAGCAGTTCTTCTCAGGGGGGCTATGGCTACACCTTC. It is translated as CASSSSQGGYGYTF.

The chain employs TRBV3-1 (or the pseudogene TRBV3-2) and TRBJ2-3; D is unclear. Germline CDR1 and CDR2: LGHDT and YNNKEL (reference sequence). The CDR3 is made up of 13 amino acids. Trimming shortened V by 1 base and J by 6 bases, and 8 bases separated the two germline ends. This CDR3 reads CASSQGGGDTQYF. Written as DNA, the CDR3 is TGTGCCAGCAGCCAAGGGGGTGGGGATACGCAGTATTTT.

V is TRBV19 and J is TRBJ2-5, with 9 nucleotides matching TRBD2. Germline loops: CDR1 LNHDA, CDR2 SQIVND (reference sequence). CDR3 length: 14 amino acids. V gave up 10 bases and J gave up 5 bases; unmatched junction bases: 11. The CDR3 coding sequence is TGTGCCATTTCAAGCGGGAGGTCCGGCGAGACCCAGTACTTC. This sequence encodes CAISSGRSGETQYF.

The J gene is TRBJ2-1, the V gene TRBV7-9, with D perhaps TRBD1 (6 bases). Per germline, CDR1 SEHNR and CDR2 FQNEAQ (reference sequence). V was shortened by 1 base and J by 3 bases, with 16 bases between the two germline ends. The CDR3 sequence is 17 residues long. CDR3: CASSLGDTPLGYNEQFF. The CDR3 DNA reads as TGTGCCAGCAGCTTAGGGGACACGCCTCTGGGCTACAATGAGCAGTTCTTC.

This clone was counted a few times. The CDR3 sequence is CASSPFYEQYF. CDR3 bases: TGTGCCAGCTCTCCTTTCTACGAGCAGTACTTC. The rearrangement uses TRBV18 and TRBJ2-7; unclear D gene. V was shortened by 6 bases and J by 3 bases, with 6 bases between the two germline ends. There are 11 residues in the CDR3. CDR1 and CDR2 from the germline V gene are KGHSH and LQKENI.

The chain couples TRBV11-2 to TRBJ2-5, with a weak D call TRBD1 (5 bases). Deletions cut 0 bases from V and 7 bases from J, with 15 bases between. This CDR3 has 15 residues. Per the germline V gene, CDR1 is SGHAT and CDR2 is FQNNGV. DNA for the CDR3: TGTGCCAGCAGCTTAGATCAGGGTAGACCATGGACCCAGTACTTC. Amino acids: CASSLDQGRPWTQYF.

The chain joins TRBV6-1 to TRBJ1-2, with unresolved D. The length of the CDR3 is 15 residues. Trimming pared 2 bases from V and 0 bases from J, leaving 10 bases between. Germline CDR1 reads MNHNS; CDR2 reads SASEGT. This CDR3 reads CASSEWTGTNYGYTF. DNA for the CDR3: TGTGCCAGCAGTGAATGGACGGGGACTAACTATGGCTACACCTTC.

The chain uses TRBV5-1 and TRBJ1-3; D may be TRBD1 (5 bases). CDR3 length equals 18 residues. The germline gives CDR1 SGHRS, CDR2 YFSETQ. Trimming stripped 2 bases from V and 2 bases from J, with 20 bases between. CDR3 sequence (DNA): TGCGCCAGCAGCTTCCTCGGGGCCCCCACCTCGGCTGGAAACACCATATATTTT. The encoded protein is CASSFLGAPTSAGNTIYF.

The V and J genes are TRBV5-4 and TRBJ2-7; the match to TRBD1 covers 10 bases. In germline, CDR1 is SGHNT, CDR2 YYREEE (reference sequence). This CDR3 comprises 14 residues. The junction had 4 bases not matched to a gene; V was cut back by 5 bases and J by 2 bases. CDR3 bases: TGTGCCAGCAGGCCGGGACAGGGGCCCTACGAGCAGTACTTC. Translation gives CASRPGQGPYEQYF.

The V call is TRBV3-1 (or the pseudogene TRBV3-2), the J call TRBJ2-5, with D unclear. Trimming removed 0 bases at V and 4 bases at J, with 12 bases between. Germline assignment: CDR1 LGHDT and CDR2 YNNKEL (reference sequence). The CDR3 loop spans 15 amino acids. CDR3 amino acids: CASSQEIWLRETQYF. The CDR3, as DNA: TGTGCCAGCAGCCAAGAAATATGGCTGAGAGAGACCCAGTACTTC.